The entry below gives a single T cell receptor beta chain sequence along with its context. Profiled with immunoSEQ multiplex PCR; TCRdb holds only in-frame clones, not every one. Found here are fewer than 500,000 clones, roughly 87% of them singletons; the top ten hold roughly 0.7%. Participants' own reports of clinical history determined their cohort assignment. For recovered donors of Cohort 3, there were two negative PCRs, clearance, or symptom resolution. Germline CDR1 reads MNHEY; CDR2 reads SMNVEV (reference sequence). V gave up 2 bases and J gave up 4 bases, with 12 bases separating them. The CDR3 is made up of 15 amino acids. The data were obtained in a study of blood T cell repertoires in COVID-19.

The chain recombines TRBV27 with TRBJ2-1; possibly TRBD1 for D (5 bases). The receptor's source is a young woman who had recovered from COVID-19. The sequenced sample consisted of PBMCs or T cells enriched from blood (not recorded which). CDR3 nucleotide sequence: TGTGCCAGCAGTTTAGGGGCTACTGTTTACAATGAGCAGTTCTTC. Its translation: CASSLGATVYNEQFF.